One sample yielded the 22 T cell receptor beta chains listed below, sequenced in a study of T cell responses to AZD1222 COVID-19 vaccine. Sequencing was performed with immunoSEQ multiplex PCR; in TCRdb, only in-frame clones are kept and a portion is missing. This table holds approximately 75,000 clones, around 90% found once. Sequenced here: peripheral blood, sampled 28 days after the second AZD1222 dose. The origin of the receptors is an adult who received the AZD1222 COVID-19 vaccine.

This chain uses TRBV30 with TRBJ2-3; 9 bases are shared with TRBD2. Looked up from germline, CDR1 is GTSNPN and CDR2 is SVGIG (reference sequence). Trimming took 4 bases from V and 1 from J; bases not matched to a gene: 3. CDR3 length: 14 residues. CDR3 DNA: TGTGCCTGGAACGGCGGGGGGGGCACAGATACGCAGTATTTT. It is translated as CAWNGGGGTDTQYF.

This clone was seen a single time. J is TRBJ2-1 and V is TRBV19, with 9 bases aligning to TRBD2. This CDR3 has 16 residues. Germline V gene data show CDR1 as LNHDA and CDR2 as SQIVND (reference sequence). Germline trimming cut 7 bases from V and 4 bases from J; bases unmatched to any gene: 11. CDR3 region: CASMKIAGGRYNEQFF. The CDR3 bases are TGTGCCAGTATGAAAATTGCGGGGGGGCGATACAATGAGCAGTTCTTC. The whole variable domain, remainder taken from reference TRBV19 and TRBJ2-1, is DGGITQSPKYLFRKEGQNVTLSCEQNLNHDAMYWYRQDPGQGLRLIYYSQIVNDFQKGDIAEGYSVSREKKESFPLTVTSAQKNPTAFYLCASMKIAGGRYNEQFFGPGTRLTVL.

This sequence joins TRBV25-1 and TRBJ1-1; 7 nucleotides align to TRBD1. Germline V gives CDR1 MGHDK, CDR2 SYGVNS. The CDR3 is made up of 14 amino acids. J lost 4 bases, V lost 5 bases, and 7 bases had no gene match. In DNA, the CDR3 is TGTGCCAGCAGTCTAGAGGGGGCTCTCACTGAAGCTTTCTTT. The encoded protein is CASSLEGALTEAFF.

Written as DNA, the CDR3 is TGTGCCAGCATATCCCAGCGGATTTACAATGAGCAGTTCTTC. Its protein product is CASISQRIYNEQFF. The chain combines TRBV6-5 with TRBJ2-1, with D possibly TRBD2 on 5 matching bases. Germline CDR1 MNHEY, CDR2 SVGAGI. Trimming removed 7 bases from V and 4 bases from J, with 14 bases in between. CDR3 length: 14 residues.

V is TRBV5-4 and J is TRBJ1-2; 8 bases line up with TRBD1. Trimming removed 6 bases from V and 8 bases from J; junction bases left unmatched: 9. Germline assignment: CDR1 SGHNT and CDR2 YYREEE (reference sequence). CDR3 length equals 13 residues. The CDR3 coding sequence is TGTGCCAGCACCACAGGGGGTAGTCGGGGCTACACCTTC. Its translation is CASTTGGSRGYTF. Combining the CDR3 with reference TRBV5-4 and TRBJ1-2 gives the whole variable domain ETGVTQSPTHLIKTRGQQVTLRCSSQSGHNTVSWYQQALGQGPQFIFQYYREEENGRGNFPPRFSGLQFPNYSSELNVNALELDDSALYLCASTTGGSRGYTFGSGTRLTVV.

The CDR3 DNA is TGTGCCAGCAGTTTACTAGCCGCCGGGGAGCTGTTTTTT. Translation gives CASSLLAAGELFF. This chain connects TRBV12-3 or TRBV12-4 to TRBJ2-2; D is possibly TRBD2 (5 bases). This CDR3 has 13 amino acids. With 2 bases removed from V and 6 bases from J, the gap between germline ends came to 7 bases.

V gene TRBV3-1 (or the pseudogene TRBV3-2) combines with J gene TRBJ2-5; TRBD2 matches at 13 bases. The length of the CDR3 is 19 residues. V shed 0 bases, J shed 0 bases, and the junction held 7 bases outside the gene matches. CDR1 is LGHDT, CDR2 YNNKEL, per germline (reference sequence). The CDR3, as DNA: TGTGCCAGCAGCCAAGATACCCTACTAGCGGGGGGGTACCAAGAGACCCAGTACTTC. Translating it yields CASSQDTLLAGGYQETQYF.

The J gene is TRBJ1-1, the V gene TRBV5-4; 7 bases match TRBD1. The CDR3 extends over 13 amino acids. V lost 2 bases to trimming and J lost 6 bases; unmatched junction nucleotides: 4. The germline V gene encodes CDR1 SGHNT and CDR2 YYREEE (reference sequence). In DNA, the CDR3 is TGTGCCAGCAGCTTTACAGGGGCCGCTGAAGCTTTCTTT. This codes for CASSFTGAAEAFF.

The rearrangement links TRBV10-3 to TRBJ1-1; a weak D match, TRBD1 (6 bases). This CDR3 spans 12 amino acids. The ends were cut back, 4 bases at V and 13 bases at J, with 16 bases in the middle. Germline loops: CDR1 ENHRY, CDR2 SYGVKD. As DNA, the CDR3 is TGTGCCATCAGTGGGGGGCAACGGGTGAGTTTCTTT. Protein product: CAISGGQRVSFF.

The chain recombines TRBV13 with TRBJ2-7, with 7 bases fitting TRBD1. Germline CDR1 reads PRHDT; CDR2 reads FYEKMQ (reference sequence). The CDR3 is 14 residues long. Trimming took 4 bases from V and 1 from J; bases not matched to a gene: 4. CDR3 region: CASSSRDRSYEQYF. For the CDR3, the DNA is TGTGCCAGCAGCTCCCGGGACAGATCCTACGAGCAGTACTTC.

The chain is built from TRBV19 and TRBJ1-1, with unresolved D. Germline V CDR1 and CDR2: LNHDA, SQIVND (reference sequence). V lost 2 bases, J lost 1 base, and 8 bases lay in between. The CDR3 consists of 14 residues. The CDR3 loop is CASSIWIRNTEAFF. The CDR3, as DNA: TGTGCCAGTAGTATATGGATTCGGAACACTGAAGCTTTCTTT.

The gene calls are TRBV4-3 and TRBJ1-2, with D tentatively TRBD1 (6 bases). With 2 bases removed from V and 2 bases from J, the gap between germline ends came to 15 bases. Germline loops: CDR1 LGHNA, CDR2 YSLEER. CDR3 length equals 16 residues. This CDR3 reads CASSQQITGLNYGYTF. Written as DNA, the CDR3 is TGCGCCAGCAGCCAACAAATTACAGGGCTGAACTATGGCTACACCTTC.

This chain links TRBV6-2 or TRBV6-3 with TRBJ1-5, with 9 bases fitting TRBD1. Germline trimming cut 6 bases from V and 0 bases from J; bases unmatched to any gene: 6. The CDR3 covers 16 residues. Germline V gene lookup returns CDR1 MNHEY and CDR2 SVGEGT. CDR3 bases: TGTGCCAGCAGCCTCGGGACAGGGACTAGCAATCAGCCCCAGCATTTT. It encodes CASSLGTGTSNQPQHF.

V is TRBV7-3 and J is TRBJ2-6; D is undetermined. V lost 2 bases to trimming and J lost 0 bases, with 5 bases between them. The CDR3 is made up of 15 amino acids. From germline, CDR1 is SGHTA and CDR2 FQGTGA. The CDR3 DNA sequence: TGTGCCAGCAGCTTAGTGGGCTCTGGGGCCAACGTCCTGACTTTC. Translation gives CASSLVGSGANVLTF.

The table lists this clone with a few counts. The gene calls are TRBV19 and TRBJ1-3, with 8 bases matching TRBD1. Per germline, CDR1 LNHDA and CDR2 SQIVND (reference sequence). The CDR3 is 15 residues long. V shed 5 bases, J shed 0 bases, and the junction held 3 bases outside the gene matches. This chain's CDR3 is CASSRTGTSGNTIYF. CDR3 in DNA: TGTGCCAGTAGTCGGACAGGGACCTCTGGAAACACCATATATTTT.

The J gene is TRBJ2-7, the V gene TRBV6-5; 10 nucleotides agree with TRBD1. V trimming: 7 bases; J trimming: 6 bases; junction bases outside the gene matches: 12. CDR1 is MNHEY and CDR2 is SVGAGI in the germline V gene. CDR3 size: 15 residues. This CDR3 is CASTEVDRGRFEQYF. The CDR3 DNA follows: TGTGCCAGCACCGAAGTCGACAGGGGGCGTTTCGAGCAGTACTTC.

The chain links TRBV10-1 to TRBJ2-5; 8 bases line up with TRBD1. The CDR3 runs 14 residues. V lost 7 bases to trimming and J lost 5 bases; unmatched junction nucleotides: 9. Per germline, CDR1 WNHNN and CDR2 SYGVQD (reference sequence). CDR3 protein: CASMRQGAGETQYF. CDR3 bases: TGCGCCAGCATGAGGCAGGGGGCTGGCGAGACCCAGTACTTC.

The chain uses TRBV7-2 and TRBJ2-1; 12 bases match TRBD2. V lost 6 bases, J lost 6 bases, and 3 bases stayed unmatched. The germline V gene encodes CDR1 SGHTA and CDR2 FQGNSA. The CDR3 is 14 residues long. The CDR3 nucleotides are TGTGCCAGCAGGACTAGCGGGGGATCCAATGAGCAGTTCTTC. This sequence encodes CASRTSGGSNEQFF.

This rearrangement joins TRBV5-1 to TRBJ2-5; D perhaps matches TRBD1 (5 bases). CDR3 size: 15 residues. Trimming left V 2 bases short and J 0 bases short, with 11 bases between. Germline V gene sequence: CDR1 SGHRS, CDR2 YFSETQ. The CDR3 loop is CASSFMTAHQETQYF. The DNA for the CDR3 is TGCGCCAGCAGCTTTATGACAGCCCACCAAGAGACCCAGTACTTC.

CDR3 in DNA: TGTGCCAGCAGTCTGGACAAGAATCAGCCCCAGCATTTT. It encodes CASSLDKNQPQHF. J is TRBJ1-5 and V is TRBV7-3; TRBD1 is a possible D gene (5 bases). V shed 6 bases and J shed 4 bases, with 10 bases lying between them. The length of the CDR3 is 13 residues. The V gene's germline CDR1 is SGHTA and CDR2 FQGTGA.

The chain joins TRBV4-1 to TRBJ2-1, with D possibly TRBD2 on 5 matching bases. The CDR3 loop spans 16 amino acids. Germline CDR1 and CDR2: MGHRA and YSYEKL. The V end was cut by 1 base, the J end by 2 bases, with 12 bases between. Written as DNA, the CDR3 is TGCGCCAGCAGCCAAGTGGAGAGGGCAGCCTACAATGAGCAGTTCTTC. Residues: CASSQVERAAYNEQFF.

This clone has a handful of counts. The V gene is TRBV27, the J gene TRBJ2-7; 9 nucleotides line up with TRBD2. Germline trimming cut 2 bases from V and 3 bases from J; bases unmatched to any gene: 5. CDR1 is MNHEY and CDR2 is SMNVEV in the germline V gene (reference sequence). The CDR3 has 15 residues. CDR3 protein: CASSLGGGVSYEQYF. The DNA for the CDR3 is TGTGCCAGCAGTTTAGGCGGGGGGGTAAGCTACGAGCAGTACTTC.